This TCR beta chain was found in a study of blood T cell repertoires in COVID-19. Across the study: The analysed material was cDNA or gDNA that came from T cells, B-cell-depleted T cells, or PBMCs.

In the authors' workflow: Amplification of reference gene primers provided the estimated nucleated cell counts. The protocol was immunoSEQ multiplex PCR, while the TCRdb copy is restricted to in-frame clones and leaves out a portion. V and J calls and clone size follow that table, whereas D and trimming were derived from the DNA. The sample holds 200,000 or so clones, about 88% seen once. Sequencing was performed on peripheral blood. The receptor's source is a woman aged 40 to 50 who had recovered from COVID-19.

CDR3 amino acids: CASSLSVPGQGNQPQHF. The CDR3 DNA sequence: TGTGCCAGCAGTTTATCGGTGCCGGGACAGGGTAATCAGCCCCAGCATTTT. The J gene is TRBJ1-5, the V gene TRBV28; the match to TRBD1 covers 9 bases. V was clipped by 1 base and J by 4 bases; unmatched bases: 8. This CDR3 is built from 17 residues. The V gene's germline CDR1 is MDHEN and CDR2 SYDVKM. Supplemented by reference TRBV28 and TRBJ1-5, the full variable domain reads DVKVTQSSRYLVKRTGEKVFLECVQDMDHENMFWYRQDPGLGLRLIYFSYDVKMKEKGDIPEGYSVSREKKERFSLILESASTNQTSMYLCASSLSVPGQGNQPQHFGDGTRLSIL.